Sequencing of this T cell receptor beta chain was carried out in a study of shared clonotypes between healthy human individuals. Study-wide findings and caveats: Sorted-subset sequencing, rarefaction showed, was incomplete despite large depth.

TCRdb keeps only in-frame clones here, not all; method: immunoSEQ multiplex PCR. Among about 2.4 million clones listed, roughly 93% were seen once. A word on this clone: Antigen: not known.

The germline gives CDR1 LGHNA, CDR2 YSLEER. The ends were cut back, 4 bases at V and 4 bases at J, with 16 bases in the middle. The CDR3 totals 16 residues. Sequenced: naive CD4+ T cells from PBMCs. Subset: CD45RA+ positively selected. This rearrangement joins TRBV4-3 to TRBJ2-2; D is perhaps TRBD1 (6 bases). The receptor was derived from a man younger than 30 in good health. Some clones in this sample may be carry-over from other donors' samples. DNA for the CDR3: TGCGCCAGCAGCCCGAGTTTGGTCAGGGGCACCGGGGAGCTGTTTTTT. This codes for CASSPSLVRGTGELFF.